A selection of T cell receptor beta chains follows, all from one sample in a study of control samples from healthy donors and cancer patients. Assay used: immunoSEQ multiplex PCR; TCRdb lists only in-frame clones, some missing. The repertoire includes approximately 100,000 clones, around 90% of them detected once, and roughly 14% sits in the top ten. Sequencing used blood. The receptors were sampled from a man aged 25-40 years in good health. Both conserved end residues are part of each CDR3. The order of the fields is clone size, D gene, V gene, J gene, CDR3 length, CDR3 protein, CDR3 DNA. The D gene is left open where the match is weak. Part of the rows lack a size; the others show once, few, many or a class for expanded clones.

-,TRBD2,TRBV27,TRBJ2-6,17,CASSSLAGVAGANVLTF,TGTGCCAGCAGTTCCTTAGCGGGAGTGGCTGGGGCCAACGTCCTGACTTTC
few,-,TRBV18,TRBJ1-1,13,CASSPQPNTEAFF,TGTGCCAGCTCACCACAACCGAACACTGAAGCTTTCTTT
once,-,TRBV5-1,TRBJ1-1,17,CASSSHYHREPNTEAFF,TGCGCCAGCAGCTCACACTACCACAGGGAGCCGAACACTGAAGCTTTCTTT
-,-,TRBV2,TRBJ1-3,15,CASSGTVGTRNTIYF,TGTGCCAGCAGTGGGACGGTGGGGACTCGAAACACCATATATTTT
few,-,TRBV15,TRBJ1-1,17,CATSTGTALWVGTEAFF,TGTGCCACCAGCACAGGGACCGCGCTCTGGGTCGGCACTGAAGCTTTCTTT
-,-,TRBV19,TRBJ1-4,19,CASSMNSPGHQVSNEKLFF,TGTGCCAGTAGTATGAATAGCCCGGGACATCAAGTTTCGAATGAAAAACTGTTTTTT
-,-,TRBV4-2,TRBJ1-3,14,CASTQTASGNTIYF,TGTGCCAGCACCCAGACAGCTTCTGGAAACACCATATATTTT
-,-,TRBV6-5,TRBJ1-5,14,CASSRDNSNQPQHF,TGTGCCAGCAGTAGGGACAATAGCAATCAGCCCCAGCATTTT
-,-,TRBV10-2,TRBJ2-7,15,CASSESHLPTYEQYF,TGCGCCAGCAGTGAGTCGCACTTACCCACCTACGAGCAGTACTTC
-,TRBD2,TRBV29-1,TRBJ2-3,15,CSVEAAGVGPDTQYF,TGCAGCGTTGAAGCGGCGGGGGTTGGCCCAGATACGCAGTATTTT
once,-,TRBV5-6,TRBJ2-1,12,CASSWTDRESFF,TGTGCCAGCAGCTGGACCGATCGGGAGTCGTTCTTC
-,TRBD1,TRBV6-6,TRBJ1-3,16,CASSQPGQPSGNTIYF,TGTGCCAGCAGTCAACCGGGACAGCCCTCTGGAAACACCATATATTTT
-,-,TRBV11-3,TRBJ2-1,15,CASSPGPAEANEQFF,TGTGCCAGCAGTCCCGGACCCGCCGAGGCTAATGAGCAGTTCTTC
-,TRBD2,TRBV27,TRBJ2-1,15,CASSPQRDIRHEQFF,TGTGCCAGCAGTCCTCAGCGGGATATTCGTCATGAGCAGTTCTTC
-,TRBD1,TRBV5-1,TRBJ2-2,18,CASSLGQGAVVYTGELFF,TGCGCCAGCAGCTTGGGACAGGGGGCCGTCGTTTACACCGGGGAGCTGTTTTTT
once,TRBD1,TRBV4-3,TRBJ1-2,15,CASRRDRDPNYGYTF,TGCGCCAGCAGACGGGACAGGGACCCTAACTATGGCTACACCTTC
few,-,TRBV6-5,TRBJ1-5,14,CASSIVGSHQPQHF,TGTGCCAGCAGCATCGTTGGGAGTCATCAGCCCCAGCATTTT
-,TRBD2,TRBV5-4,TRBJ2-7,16,CASSAGGAGVIYEQYF,TGTGCCAGCAGCGCGGGGGGCGCGGGAGTAATATACGAGCAGTACTTC
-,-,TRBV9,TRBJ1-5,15,CASSAQVDGNQPQHF,TGTGCCAGCAGCGCCCAGGTCGACGGCAATCAGCCCCAGCATTTT
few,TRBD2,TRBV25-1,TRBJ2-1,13,CASSERSSGGQFF,TGTGCCAGCAGTGAACGAAGTAGCGGGGGGCAGTTCTTC
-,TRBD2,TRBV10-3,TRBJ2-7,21,CAISEPALAGGPEGRSYEQYF,TGTGCCATCAGTGAGCCAGCCTTAGCGGGAGGGCCCGAAGGTCGTTCCTACGAGCAGTACTTC
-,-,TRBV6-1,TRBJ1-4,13,CASRGDDPEKLFF,TGTGCCAGCAGAGGGGACGATCCAGAAAAACTGTTTTTT
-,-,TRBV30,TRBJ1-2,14,CAWSVVAVNYGYTF,TGTGCCTGGAGTGTAGTAGCGGTTAACTATGGCTACACTTTC
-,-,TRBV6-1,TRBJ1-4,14,CASSEAPGNEKLFF,TGTGCCAGCAGTGAAGCGCCTGGTAATGAAAAACTGTTTTTT
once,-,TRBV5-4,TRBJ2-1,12,CASSFLVSEQFF,TGTGCCAGCAGCTTTTTAGTGAGTGAGCAGTTCTTC